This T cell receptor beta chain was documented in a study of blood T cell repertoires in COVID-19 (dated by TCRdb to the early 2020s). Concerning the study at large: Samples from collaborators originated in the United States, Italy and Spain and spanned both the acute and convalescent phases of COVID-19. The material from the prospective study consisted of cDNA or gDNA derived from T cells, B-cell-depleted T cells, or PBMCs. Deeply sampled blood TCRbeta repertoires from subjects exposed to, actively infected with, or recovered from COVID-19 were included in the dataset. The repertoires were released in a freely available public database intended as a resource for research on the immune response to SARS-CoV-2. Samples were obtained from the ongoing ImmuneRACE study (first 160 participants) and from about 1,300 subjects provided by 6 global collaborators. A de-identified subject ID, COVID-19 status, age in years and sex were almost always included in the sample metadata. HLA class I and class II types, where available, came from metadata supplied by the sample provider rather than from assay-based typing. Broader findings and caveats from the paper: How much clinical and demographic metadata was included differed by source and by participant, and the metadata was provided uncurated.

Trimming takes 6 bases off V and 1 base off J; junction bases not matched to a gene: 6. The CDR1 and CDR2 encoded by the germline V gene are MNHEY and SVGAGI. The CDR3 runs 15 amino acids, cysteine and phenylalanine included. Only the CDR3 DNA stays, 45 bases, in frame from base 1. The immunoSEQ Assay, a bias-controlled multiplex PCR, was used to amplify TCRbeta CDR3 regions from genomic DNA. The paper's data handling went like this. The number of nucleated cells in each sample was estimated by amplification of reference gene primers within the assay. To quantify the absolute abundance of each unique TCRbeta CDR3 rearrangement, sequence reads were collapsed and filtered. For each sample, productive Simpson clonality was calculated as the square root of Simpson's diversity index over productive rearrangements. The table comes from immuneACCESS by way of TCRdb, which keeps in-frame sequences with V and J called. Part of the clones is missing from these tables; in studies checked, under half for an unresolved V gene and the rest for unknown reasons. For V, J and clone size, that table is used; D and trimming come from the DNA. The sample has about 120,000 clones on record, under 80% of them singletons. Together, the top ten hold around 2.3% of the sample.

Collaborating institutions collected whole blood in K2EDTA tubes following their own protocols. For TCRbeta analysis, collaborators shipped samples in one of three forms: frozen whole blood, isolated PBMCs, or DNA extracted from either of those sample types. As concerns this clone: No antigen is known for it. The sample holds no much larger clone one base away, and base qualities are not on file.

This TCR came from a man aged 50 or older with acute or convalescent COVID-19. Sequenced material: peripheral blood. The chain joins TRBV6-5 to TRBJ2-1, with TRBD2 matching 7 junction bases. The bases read TGTGCCAGCAGGGTAGCGGGTACTTCCTACAATGAGCAGTTCTTC. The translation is CASRVAGTSYNEQFF.